This T cell receptor beta chain stems from a study of Graves' ophthalmopathy and Graves' hyperthyroidism. Donors with ophthalmopathy: moderate-to-severe activity, CAS ≥3, NOSPECS ≥4, duration under 3 months. This clonotype was observed many times. The antigen remains undetermined. Transcripts of RNA were the source for amplifying TCR beta CDR3 regions. After a first-round RT-PCR with HTBI primers, a second-round multiplex PCR was run. TCRdb re-derived calls from the multiplex PCR reads in MiXCR, one entry per CDR3 protein. Altogether fewer than 400,000 distinct CDR3 sequences are present, 15% to 20% being singletons, with the ten largest covering 1.5% to 2%. Study-wide points: Appearing in blood as well were most expanded thyroid clonotypes above 0.001 frequency. Sensitivity of approximately 90% and specificity of approximately 76% were achieved when a 13-signature model separated ophthalmopathy from stable hyperthyroidism.

In germline, CDR1 is MNHEY, CDR2 SVGEGT. This CDR3 is built from 13 residues. V lost 2 bases, J lost 9 bases, and 10 bases lay in between. The clonotype comes from a woman aged 18-29 years with Graves' ophthalmopathy. The chain combines TRBV6-2 or TRBV6-3 with TRBJ2-2, with D uncertain. Sequencing was performed on peripheral blood. The CDR3 sequence is CASSYPGVRELFF. The CDR3 DNA is TGTGCCAGCAGTTACCCGGGCGTGCGGGAGCTGTTTTTT.